This TCR beta chain emerged from a study of beta chain features in type 1 diabetes. Expressed TCRB transcripts were sequenced because the isolated RNA had all been reverse transcribed beforehand. Sequencing was performed with immunoSEQ multiplex PCR; in TCRdb, only in-frame clones are kept and a portion is missing. Among roughly 380,000 clones listed, around a fifth were seen once. Input material: naive CD4+ T cells from blood. The receptor comes from a woman aged 18-30 years in good health.

This CDR3 is CASSLGVQGETQYF. The CDR3 DNA is TGCGCCAGCAGCTTGGGAGTACAGGGGGAGACCCAGTACTTC. The chain joins TRBV5-1 to TRBJ2-5; 7 positions agree with TRBD1. From germline, CDR1 is SGHRS and CDR2 YFSETQ. The CDR3 has 14 residues. V dropped 0 bases and J dropped 5; count of bases not matched to a gene: 4.